This TCR beta chain was recovered during a study of blood T cells in healthy people across ages. Germline V gene data show CDR1 as SQVTM and CDR2 as ANQGSEA. The V end lost 7 bases, the J end lost 2 bases, and 9 bases lay between the germline ends. The CDR3 contains 12 residues. Combining a sample-barcoded 5' primer with a J-beta primer mix, a second PCR ran for roughly 7 to 12 cycles. TCRdb recomputed calls from the 5' RACE reads with MiXCR, one row per CDR3 protein. This table holds roughly 700,000 distinct CDR3 sequences, around 25% found once. This clonotype was seen once. These data were likewise used in another study, on T cells of mothers and their children.

The receptor's source is a boy aged 5-17 years in good health. Input material: blood. V is TRBV29-1 and J is TRBJ1-3; perhaps TRBD1 as D (5 bases). The CDR3 here is CSGGVAGNTIYF. CDR3 nucleotide sequence: TGCAGCGGAGGGGTTGCTGGAAACACCATATATTTT.